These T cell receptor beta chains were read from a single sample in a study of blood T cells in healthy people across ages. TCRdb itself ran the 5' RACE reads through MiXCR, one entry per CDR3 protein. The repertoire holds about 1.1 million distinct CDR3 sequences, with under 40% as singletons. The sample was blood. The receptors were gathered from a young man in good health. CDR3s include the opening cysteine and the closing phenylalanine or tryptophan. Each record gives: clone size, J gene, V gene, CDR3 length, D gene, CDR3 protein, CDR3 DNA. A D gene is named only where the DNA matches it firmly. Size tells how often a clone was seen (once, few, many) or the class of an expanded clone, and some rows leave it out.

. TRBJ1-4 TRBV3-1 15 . CASSRYTTTNEKLFF TGTGCCAGCAGTCGATACACGACAACTAATGAAAAACTGTTTTTT
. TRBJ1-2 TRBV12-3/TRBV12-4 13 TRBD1 CASSRTGFSGYTF TGTGCCAGCAGCAGGACAGGGTTTAGTGGCTACACCTTC
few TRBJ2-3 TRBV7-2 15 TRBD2 CASSISGGAVDTQYF TGTGCCAGCAGCATTAGCGGGGGGGCCGTAGATACGCAGTATTTT
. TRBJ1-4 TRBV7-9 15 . CASSPRGGENEKLFF TGTGCCAGCAGCCCCCGTGGGGGTGAGAATGAAAAACTGTTTTTT
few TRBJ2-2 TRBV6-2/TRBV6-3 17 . CASSYRLKGVGTGELFF TGTGCCAGCAGTTACCGCCTCAAGGGTGTGGGCACCGGGGAGCTGTTTTTT
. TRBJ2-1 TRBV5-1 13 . CASRASGPDEQFF TGCGCCAGCAGAGCATCAGGGCCCGATGAGCAGTTCTTC
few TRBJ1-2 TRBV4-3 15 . CASSQDSRTFNGYTF TGCGCCAGCAGCCAAGATAGTAGAACATTTAATGGCTACACCTTC
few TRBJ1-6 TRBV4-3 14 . CASSQDRDNSPLHF TGCGCCAGCAGCCAAGATAGGGATAATTCACCCCTCCACTTT
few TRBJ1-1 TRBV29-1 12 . CSGWTVNTEAFF TGCAGCGGTTGGACAGTGAACACTGAAGCTTTCTTT
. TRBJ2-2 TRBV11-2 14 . CASSLDLRRGELFF TGTGCCAGCAGCTTAGATCTGCGAAGGGGGGAGCTGTTTTTT
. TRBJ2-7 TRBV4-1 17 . CASSQGGSQGSYNEQYF TGCGCCAGCAGCCAAGGCGGCTCCCAAGGCTCCTACAATGAGCAGTACTTC
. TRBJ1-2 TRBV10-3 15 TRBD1 CAISELVTGNYGYTF TGTGCCATCAGTGAGTTAGTGACAGGGAACTATGGCTACACCTTC
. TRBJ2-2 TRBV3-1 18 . CASSRPKLEVGNTGELFF TGTGCCAGCAGCCGCCCCAAGTTGGAGGTGGGGAACACCGGGGAGCTGTTTTTT
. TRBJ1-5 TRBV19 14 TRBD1 CASSPRQGLSPQHF TGTGCCAGTAGTCCCCGACAGGGTTTGTCGCCCCAGCATTTT
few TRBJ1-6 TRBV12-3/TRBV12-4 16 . CASTTSGFGRNSPLHF TGTGCCAGCACCACGTCGGGTTTCGGTCGTAATTCACCCCTCCACTTT
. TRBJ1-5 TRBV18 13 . CASSPVGGQPQHF TGTGCCAGCTCACCTGTCGGGGGTCAGCCCCAGCATTTT
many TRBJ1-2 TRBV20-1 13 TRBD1 CSARVGRGHGYTF TGCAGTGCTAGAGTGGGAAGGGGGCATGGCTACACCTTC
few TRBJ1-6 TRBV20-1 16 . CSASRQMTNVMTPLHF TGCAGTGCTTCCCGACAAATGACGAATGTGATGACACCCCTCCACTTT
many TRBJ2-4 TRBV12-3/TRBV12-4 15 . CASSPSSQAKNIQYF TGTGCCAGCAGTCCATCGTCCCAAGCCAAAAACATTCAGTACTTC
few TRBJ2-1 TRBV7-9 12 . CASSLGRYEQFF TGTGCCAGCAGCTTAGGACGGTATGAGCAGTTCTTC
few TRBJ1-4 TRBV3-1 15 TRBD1 CASSQDAQGGEKLFF TGTGCCAGCAGCCAAGACGCGCAGGGGGGTGAAAAACTGTTTTTT
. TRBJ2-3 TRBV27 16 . CASSSKDPRGPDTQYF TGTGCCAGCAGTTCAAAAGACCCCCGGGGCCCAGATACGCAGTATTTT
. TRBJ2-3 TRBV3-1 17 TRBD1 CASSQGDRSWSTDTQYF TGTGCCAGCAGCCAAGGGGACAGGAGTTGGAGCACAGATACGCAGTATTTT
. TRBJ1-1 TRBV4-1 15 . CASSQVQGGNTEAFF TGCGCCAGCAGCCAAGTCCAAGGGGGGAACACTGAAGCTTTCTTT
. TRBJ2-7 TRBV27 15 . CASSLYGPGTYEQYF TGTGCCAGCAGTTTATACGGGCCAGGTACCTACGAGCAGTACTTC
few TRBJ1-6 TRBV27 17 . CASSFTWKSSYNSPLHF TGTGCCAGCAGTTTCACATGGAAGAGCTCCTATAATTCACCCCTCCACTTT
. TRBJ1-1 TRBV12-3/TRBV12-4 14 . CASSSGEGSSEAFF TGTGCCAGCAGCTCCGGCGAGGGCAGTTCTGAAGCTTTCTTT
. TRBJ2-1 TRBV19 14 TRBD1 CASSTGTGGYEQFF TGTGCCAGTAGTACCGGGACAGGGGGCTACGAGCAGTTCTTC
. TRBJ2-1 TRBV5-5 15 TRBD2 CASSLSRGGRNEQFF TGTGCCAGCAGCTTGAGTCGGGGGGGTCGCAATGAGCAGTTCTTC
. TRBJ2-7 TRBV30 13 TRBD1 CAWSLGQGREQYF TGTGCCTGGAGTCTAGGACAGGGGCGCGAGCAGTACTTC
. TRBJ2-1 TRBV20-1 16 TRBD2 CSAYSYSGGIDNEQFF TGCAGTGCCTATTCCTATAGCGGGGGCATCGACAATGAGCAGTTCTTC
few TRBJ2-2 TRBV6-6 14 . CASSYSTVTGELFF TGTGCCAGCAGTTACTCGACAGTAACCGGGGAGCTGTTTTTT
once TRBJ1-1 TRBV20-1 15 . CSARGKPGANTEAFF TGCAGTGCTAGAGGGAAACCAGGGGCGAACACTGAAGCTTTCTTT
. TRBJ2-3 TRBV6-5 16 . CASSYRRPRGSDTQYF TGTGCCAGCAGTTACCGACGGCCCAGGGGCTCAGATACGCAGTATTTT
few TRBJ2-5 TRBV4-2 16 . CASSQGSRQFTNEQYF TGTGCCAGCAGCCAAGGGAGTCGGCAATTTACGAATGAGCAGTACTTC
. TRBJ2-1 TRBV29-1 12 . CSVWTAYNEQFF TGCAGCGTCTGGACAGCTTACAATGAGCAGTTCTTC
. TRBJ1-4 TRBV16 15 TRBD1 CASSQWDRVNEKLFF TGTGCCAGCAGCCAATGGGACAGGGTAAATGAAAAACTGTTTTTT
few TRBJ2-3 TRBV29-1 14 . CSVEETTGSDTQYF TGCAGCGTTGAAGAAACAACAGGGTCAGATACGCAGTATTTT
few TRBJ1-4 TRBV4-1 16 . CASSQDASLTNEKLFF TGCGCCAGCAGCCAAGATGCATCCTTAACTAATGAAAAACTGTTTTTT
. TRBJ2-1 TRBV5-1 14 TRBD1 CASTFDRVRETQFF TGCGCCAGCACCTTTGACAGGGTTAGAGAGACCCAGTTCTTC
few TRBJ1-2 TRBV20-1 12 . CSASGANYGYTF TGCAGTGCCTCAGGAGCTAACTATGGCTACACCTTC
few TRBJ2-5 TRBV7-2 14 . CASSLVGVEETQYF TGTGCCAGCAGCTTAGTGGGGGTTGAGGAGACCCAGTACTTC
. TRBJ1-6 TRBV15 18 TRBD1 CATSRDINRGLNNSPLHF TGTGCCACCAGCAGAGATATCAACAGGGGACTAAATAATTCACCCCTCCACTTT
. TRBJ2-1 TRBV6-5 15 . CASSYSGTQYNEQFF TGTGCCAGCAGTTACTCGGGGACCCAGTACAATGAGCAGTTCTTC
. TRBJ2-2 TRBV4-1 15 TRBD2 CASSHPGTSSPGLFF TGCGCCAGCAGCCATCCCGGGACTAGCTCCCCGGGGCTGTTTTTT
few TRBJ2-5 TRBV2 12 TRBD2 CASRGGEETQYF TGTGCCAGCAGGGGGGGGGAAGAGACCCAGTACTTC
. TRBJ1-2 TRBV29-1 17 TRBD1 CSVYESDRGLPNYGYTF TGCAGCGTTTATGAGAGCGACAGGGGGCTACCTAACTATGGCTACACCTTC
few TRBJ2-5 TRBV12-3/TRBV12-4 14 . CASSFAAYQETQYF TGTGCCAGCAGTTTTGCAGCGTACCAAGAGACCCAGTACTTC
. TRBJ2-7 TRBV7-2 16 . CASSSLGQLSSYEQYF TGTGCCAGCAGCTCCCTCGGGCAGTTGAGCTCCTACGAGCAGTACTTC
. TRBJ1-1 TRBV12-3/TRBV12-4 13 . CASGRDFNTEAFF TGTGCCAGCGGAAGGGATTTTAACACTGAAGCTTTCTTT
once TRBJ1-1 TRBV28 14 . CASRAWGMNTEAFF TGTGCCAGCAGGGCATGGGGGATGAACACTGAAGCTTTCTTT
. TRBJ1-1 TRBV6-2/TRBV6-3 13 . CASRDGWNTEAFF TGTGCCAGCAGGGACGGGTGGAACACTGAAGCTTTCTTT
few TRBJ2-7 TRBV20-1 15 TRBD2 CSAITGLATAAEQYF TGCAGTGCCATCACCGGACTAGCGACAGCTGCCGAGCAGTACTTC
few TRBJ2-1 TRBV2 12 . CASSAIHNEQFF TGTGCCAGCAGTGCCATACACAATGAGCAGTTCTTC
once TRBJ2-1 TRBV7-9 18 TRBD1 CACSLERGTGTLYNEQFF TGTGCCTGCAGCTTAGAGAGGGGGACAGGGACCCTCTACAATGAGCAGTTCTTC
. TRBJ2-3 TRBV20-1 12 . CSARSPMDTQYF TGCAGTGCTAGATCCCCCATGGATACGCAGTATTTT
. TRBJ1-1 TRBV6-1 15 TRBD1 CATLGGTGANTEAFF TGTGCCACCCTGGGGGGGACAGGGGCGAACACTGAAGCTTTCTTT
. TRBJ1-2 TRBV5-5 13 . CASSLEPPGGYTF TGTGCCAGCAGCTTGGAACCCCCGGGGGGTTACACCTTC
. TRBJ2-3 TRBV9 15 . CASSVGGGTPWKQYF TGTGCCAGCAGCGTAGGAGGGGGGACACCCTGGAAGCAGTATTTT
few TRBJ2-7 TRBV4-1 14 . CASSQVGEGIEQYF TGCGCCAGCAGCCAAGTAGGCGAGGGGATCGAGCAGTACTTC